Below, 30 T cell receptor beta chains from the same sample are listed, as sequenced in a study of T cells in Graves' hyperthyroidism and ophthalmopathy. Researchers amplified the TCR beta CDR3 regions from RNA transcripts. TCR CDR3 underwent first-round RT-PCR with the HTBI primer set. MiXCR, applied by TCRdb to the multiplex PCR reads, yields one record per CDR3 protein. The table shows some 770,000 distinct CDR3 sequences, with 16% occurring only once. The sample was blood. The receptors were gathered from a man younger than 30 with Graves' hyperthyroidism.

The chain uses TRBV11-3 and TRBJ2-5; TRBD1 aligns across 9 bases. V gave up 4 bases and J gave up 7 bases; unmatched junction bases: 4. The CDR3 length is 13 residues. Germline CDR1 SGHNT, CDR2 YENEEA. CDR3 sequence: CASSSMTGGTQYF. As DNA, the CDR3 is TGTGCCAGCAGCTCCATGACAGGGGGGACCCAGTACTTC. Filled out from reference TRBV11-3 and TRBJ2-5, the complete variable domain reads EAGVVQSPRYKIIEKKQPVAFWCNPISGHNTLYWYLQNLGQGPELLIRYENEEAVDDSQLPKDRFSAERLKGVDSTLKIQPAELGDSAVYLCASSSMTGGTQYFGPGTRLLVL.

The genes are TRBV7-3 and TRBJ2-2; 11 bases fit TRBD2. In germline, CDR1 is SGHTA, CDR2 FQGTGA. V gave up 1 base and J gave up 3 bases; unmatched junction bases: 7. The CDR3 totals 18 residues. CDR3 nucleotides: TGTGCCAGCAGCTTAAGGGCTAGCGGGAGGCTCGACACCGGGGAGCTGTTTTTT. Encoded protein: CASSLRASGRLDTGELFF.

The J gene is TRBJ2-1, the V gene TRBV10-3; a weak D match, TRBD2 (6 bases). Germline V gene lookup returns CDR1 ENHRY and CDR2 SYGVKD. Deletions cut 7 bases from V and 4 bases from J, with 14 bases between. This CDR3 region has 14 residues. CDR3 region: CAINGGVRYNEQFF. The CDR3 DNA follows: TGTGCCATCAACGGGGGAGTTAGGTACAATGAGCAGTTCTTC.

The chain couples TRBV6-1 to TRBJ1-1; TRBD1 aligns across 7 bases. This CDR3 has 16 residues. The J segment lost 0 bases and the V segment lost 6 bases, leaving 10 bases of the junction unmatched. CDR1 and CDR2 from the germline V gene are MNHNS and SASEGT. The CDR3 loop reads CASSPGTARMNTEAFF. The CDR3 DNA reads as TGTGCCAGCAGCCCCGGGACAGCTAGAATGAACACTGAAGCTTTCTTT.

This clonotype was observed many times. The chain recombines TRBV28 with TRBJ2-3, with a possible D match to TRBD2 (7 bases). Germline values: CDR1 MDHEN, CDR2 SYDVKM. Trimming shortened V by 5 bases and J by 2 bases, and 23 bases separated the two germline ends. CDR3 length: 18 amino acids. The CDR3 protein is CASSPLARLAGDTDTQYF. The CDR3 DNA reads as TGTGCCAGCAGTCCACTCGCCCGACTAGCAGGGGACACAGATACGCAGTATTTT. Supplemented by reference TRBV28 and TRBJ2-3, the full variable domain reads DVKVTQSSRYLVKRTGEKVFLECVQDMDHENMFWYRQDPGLGLRLIYFSYDVKMKEKGDIPEGYSVSREKKERFSLILESASTNQTSMYLCASSPLARLAGDTDTQYFGPGTRLTVL.

This clonotype was seen more than once but under ten times. The gene calls are TRBV4-1 and TRBJ2-1; TRBD1 agrees at 10 bases. Germline V CDR1 and CDR2: MGHRA, YSYEKL. V lost 3 bases and J lost 7; bases outside the gene matches: 3. This CDR3 comprises 14 residues. In DNA form, the CDR3 reads TGCGCCAGCAGCCACGACAGGGGGCTGAATGAGCAGTTCTTC. It translates to CASSHDRGLNEQFF.

This clonotype has at least ten counts. The rearrangement links TRBV20-1 to TRBJ2-7, with D hard to call. Germline values: CDR1 DFQATT, CDR2 SNEGSKA (reference sequence). V shed 3 bases and J shed 3 bases, with 9 bases lying between them. The CDR3 is 12 residues long. For the CDR3, the DNA is TGCAGTGCTAGTGGGCTTCACTACGAGCAGTACTTC. Its protein is CSASGLHYEQYF.

This clonotype was detected ten times or more. This chain connects TRBV28 to TRBJ2-3; 10 nucleotides align to TRBD2. With V trimmed by 2 bases and J by 1 base, 3 bases remained unmatched. The germline V gene encodes CDR1 MDHEN and CDR2 SYDVKM. The CDR3 loop spans 16 amino acids. In nucleotides, the CDR3 is TGTGCCAGCAGTTTAGGAGCGGGAGGGGGCACAGATACGCAGTATTTT. Translation gives CASSLGAGGGTDTQYF.

There are a few counts of this clonotype. This chain links TRBV7-9 with TRBJ2-5; unclear D gene. This CDR3 comprises 17 residues. Trimming took off 4 bases at V and 4 bases at J, with 22 bases between the two ends. CDR1 and CDR2 (germline): SEHNR, FQNEAQ (reference sequence). The CDR3 sequence is CASSSLYVVSGIETQYF. The DNA for the CDR3 is TGTGCCAGCAGCTCTTTGTACGTTGTATCGGGTATAGAGACCCAGTACTTC.

This clonotype was observed a handful of times. This chain links TRBV20-1 with TRBJ1-2; TRBD1 matches 9 bases. Trimming took 2 bases from V and 5 from J; bases not matched to a gene: 9. In germline, CDR1 is DFQATT, CDR2 SNEGSKA (reference sequence). This CDR3 comprises 15 residues. CDR3 in DNA: TGCAGTGCTAGAAAGGCGGGACAGGGTGGATATGGCTACACCTTC. It encodes CSARKAGQGGYGYTF.

This clonotype was counted at least ten times. The chain uses TRBV12-3 or TRBV12-4 and TRBJ1-2, with a tentative D call TRBD1 (5 bases). V lost 5 bases to trimming and J lost 4 bases, with 14 bases between them. CDR3 length: 14 residues. CDR3 DNA: TGTGCCAGCAGTCCGGACAACCCGTTCTATGGCTACACCTTC. This encodes CASSPDNPFYGYTF.

In this sample, this clonotype turned up many times. V gene TRBV28 combines with J gene TRBJ1-2; D gene unclear. Trimming cost V 7 bases and J 5 bases, with 8 bases left between them. The CDR3 is 11 amino acids. Germline V gene lookup returns CDR1 MDHEN and CDR2 SYDVKM. Here the CDR3 DNA reads TGTGCCAGCAAGAGGGTTTATGGCTACACCTTC. Residues: CASKRVYGYTF.

The rearrangement uses TRBV30 and TRBJ2-3, with 12 positions matching TRBD2. CDR1 is GTSNPN and CDR2 is SVGIG in the germline V gene (reference sequence). Losses at the gene ends were 5 bases for V and 0 bases for J; bases not matched to a gene: 18. CDR3 length: 20 amino acids. As DNA, the CDR3 is TGTGCCTGGTCCAATCTAGCGGGAGGGCCTTACACTTACAGCACAGATACGCAGTATTTT. The encoded protein is CAWSNLAGGPYTYSTDTQYF.

This clonotype was seen just once. The V call is TRBV6-5, the J call TRBJ2-7; 9 bases line up with TRBD1. Germline V gene sequence: CDR1 MNHEY, CDR2 SVGAGI. Trimming removed 6 bases from V and 1 base from J; junction bases left unmatched: 7. CDR3 length: 15 amino acids. The CDR3 protein is CASSYNRGQSYEQYF. Written as DNA, the CDR3 is TGTGCCAGCAGCTACAACAGGGGGCAATCCTACGAGCAGTACTTC.

This clonotype has more than one count but fewer than ten. The rearrangement uses TRBV18 and TRBJ1-2; D gene ambiguous. This CDR3 is 16 amino acids long. V dropped 3 bases and J dropped 8 bases, with 22 bases sitting between them. Germline assignment: CDR1 KGHSH and CDR2 LQKENI. The chain's CDR3 is CASSPLPGLGNGGYTF. Here the CDR3 DNA reads TGTGCCAGCTCACCCCTACCGGGCCTGGGGAACGGAGGCTACACCTTC.

A word on this clonotype: Given a much more abundant clone one base away, this may be a read error. The chain recombines TRBV28 with TRBJ2-1, with 8 bases fitting TRBD1. Trimming cost V 6 bases and J 8 bases; bases outside gene matches: 6. Germline-derived CDR1 and CDR2 are MDHEN and SYDVKM. The CDR3 length is 13 residues. The CDR3 DNA reads TGTGCCAGCAGCACAGGACAGGGCCATGAGCAGTTCTTC. It yields the protein CASSTGQGHEQFF.

This sequence joins TRBV11-1 and TRBJ2-2; 7 bases fit TRBD1. Germline V gene data show CDR1 as SGHAT and CDR2 as FQDESV (reference sequence). This CDR3 comprises 14 residues. The V gene end was trimmed by 10 bases and the J gene end by 3 bases; junction bases not matched to a gene: 8. The DNA of the CDR3 is TGTGCCACCCGACAGGGACCGGACACCGGGGAGCTGTTTTTT. Residues: CATRQGPDTGELFF.

The V call is TRBV3-1, the J call TRBJ2-1, with TRBD2 identical over 10 bases. Per germline, CDR1 LGHDT and CDR2 YNNKEL (reference sequence). After removal of 2 bases from V and 5 bases from J, the junction contained 3 bases not matched to a gene. The CDR3 runs 15 residues. CDR3 nucleotide sequence: TGTGCCAGCAGCCAACCGGGACTAGCGCACAATGAGCAGTTCTTC. It codes for CASSQPGLAHNEQFF.

This clonotype has at least ten counts. This sequence joins TRBV5-1 and TRBJ1-3; D perhaps matches TRBD1 (6 bases). The CDR3 has 16 residues. With 4 bases removed from V and 0 bases from J, the gap between germline ends came to 14 bases. CDR1 is SGHRS and CDR2 is YFSETQ in the germline V gene. The CDR3 reads CASSLGHARSGNTIYF. As DNA, the CDR3 is TGCGCCAGCAGCCTGGGACACGCACGCTCTGGAAACACCATATATTTT.

This clonotype was found a few times. The chain employs TRBV12-3 or TRBV12-4 and TRBJ2-3, with 9 bases aligning to TRBD1. The CDR3 contains 17 residues. J lost 0 bases, V lost 4 bases, and 8 bases had no gene match. CDR3 sequence (DNA): TGTGCCAGCAGTTCCGTGGGACAGGGTGGAAGCACAGATACGCAGTATTTT. It codes for CASSSVGQGGSTDTQYF.

This clonotype appeared many times. The V call is TRBV12-3 or TRBV12-4, the J call TRBJ2-3; TRBD1 aligns across 12 bases. Trimming took 5 bases from V and 6 from J; bases not matched to a gene: 3. This CDR3 comprises 14 residues. CDR3 region: CASSRDRGRDTQYF. The CDR3 bases are TGTGCCAGCAGTCGGGACAGGGGGCGGGATACGCAGTATTTT.

This clonotype was detected many times. The chain employs TRBV7-6 and TRBJ2-1; TRBD2 agrees at 11 bases. V lost 3 bases, J lost 0 bases, and 4 bases stayed unmatched. The germline gives CDR1 SGHVS, CDR2 FNYEAQ. CDR3 size: 17 residues. The CDR3 DNA follows: TGTGCCAGCAGCTTGCCGGGACTAGCGGCCTCCTACAATGAGCAGTTCTTC. Protein sequence: CASSLPGLAASYNEQFF.

In its sample, this clonotype was seen many times. The chain recombines TRBV20-1 with TRBJ1-1; TRBD1 aligns across 9 bases. The length of the CDR3 is 15 residues. J gave up 5 bases and V 0 bases, and 7 bases lay outside the gene matches. CDR1 is DFQATT and CDR2 is SNEGSKA in the germline V gene (reference sequence). DNA of the CDR3: TGCAGTGCTAGAGACCCCGGACAGGGGAGGACTGAAGCTTTCTTT. It codes for CSARDPGQGRTEAFF.

The rearrangement links TRBV29-1 to TRBJ2-3, with D possibly TRBD1 on 6 matching bases. The V end lost 5 bases, the J end lost 3 bases, and 9 bases lay between the germline ends. There are 12 residues in the CDR3. CDR1 SQVTM and CDR2 ANQGSEA come from the germline V gene. This CDR3 reads CSVPTGTDTQYF. The CDR3 DNA reads TGCAGCGTTCCCACAGGGACAGATACGCAGTATTTT.

This clonotype showed up many times. The CDR3 DNA follows: TGTGCCAGCAGCCGGGGATCCGATACGCAGTATTTT. Protein product: CASSRGSDTQYF. The chain employs TRBV12-3 or TRBV12-4 and TRBJ2-3, with D maybe TRBD2 (5 bases). There are 12 residues in the CDR3. V was cut by 6 bases and J by 6 bases, with 10 bases left in between.

The rearrangement joins TRBV7-3 to TRBJ2-2; D unclear. The V gene lost 5 bases and the J gene lost 4 bases, with 11 bases spanning the gap. The CDR3 has 14 residues. Germline-derived CDR1 and CDR2 are SGHTA and FQGTGA. The CDR3: CASSLLVGTGELFF. The CDR3 DNA follows: TGTGCCAGCAGCCTCTTGGTAGGCACCGGGGAGCTGTTTTTT.

V usage is TRBV12-5 and J usage is TRBJ2-7; D is ambiguous. The germline CDR1 and CDR2 sequences are LGHNT and FRNRAP. The CDR3 contains 16 residues. Trimming stripped 2 bases from V and 2 bases from J, with 16 bases between. CDR3 sequence (DNA): TGTGCTAGTGGTTTGAAAGCTGGGGTGCGAGCCTACGAGCAGTACTTC. Translating it yields CASGLKAGVRAYEQYF.

This sequence joins TRBV7-6 and TRBJ2-7; tentatively, D is TRBD1 (6 bases). Germline V gene lookup returns CDR1 SGHVS and CDR2 FNYEAQ. Trimming removed 1 base from V and 10 bases from J, with 14 bases in between. This CDR3 contains 13 residues. The CDR3 spells CASSLGGDTLQYF. The CDR3 DNA reads TGTGCCAGCAGCTTAGGAGGGGACACGCTACAGTACTTC.

This clonotype was detected many times. V usage is TRBV12-3 or TRBV12-4 and J usage is TRBJ2-4; D assignment may be TRBD1 or TRBD2 (6 bases each). This CDR3 has 19 amino acids. V was cut by 7 bases and J by 0 bases, with 25 bases left in between. The DNA of the CDR3 is TGTGCCAGCATTACACATGGGGGGCTCCCGGGGCTAGCCAAAAACATTCAGTACTTC. Protein: CASITHGGLPGLAKNIQYF.

This clonotype was seen ten or more times. The genes are TRBV28 and TRBJ2-7; 8 bases align to TRBD1. The germline V gene has CDR1 MDHEN and CDR2 SYDVKM. CDR3 length: 13 amino acids. The ends lost 6 bases at V and 1 base at J; junction bases unmatched: 2. CDR3 in DNA: TGTGCCAGCAGGGACAGGGTTTCCTACGAGCAGTACTTC. As protein: CASRDRVSYEQYF.